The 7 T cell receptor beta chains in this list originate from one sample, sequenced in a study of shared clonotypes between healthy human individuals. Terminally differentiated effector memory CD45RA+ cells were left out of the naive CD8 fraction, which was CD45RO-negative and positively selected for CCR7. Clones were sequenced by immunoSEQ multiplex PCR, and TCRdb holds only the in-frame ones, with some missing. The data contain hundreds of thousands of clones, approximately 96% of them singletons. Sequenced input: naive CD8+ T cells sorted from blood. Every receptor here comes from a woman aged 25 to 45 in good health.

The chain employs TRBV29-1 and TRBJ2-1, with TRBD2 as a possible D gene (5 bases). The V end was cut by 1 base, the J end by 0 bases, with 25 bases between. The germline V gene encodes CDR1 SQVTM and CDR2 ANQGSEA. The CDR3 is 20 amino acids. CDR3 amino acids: CSVEGASLTLTSYSYNEQFF. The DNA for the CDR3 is TGCAGCGTTGAAGGGGCTAGCCTGACTCTCACCTCATACTCCTACAATGAGCAGTTCTTC.

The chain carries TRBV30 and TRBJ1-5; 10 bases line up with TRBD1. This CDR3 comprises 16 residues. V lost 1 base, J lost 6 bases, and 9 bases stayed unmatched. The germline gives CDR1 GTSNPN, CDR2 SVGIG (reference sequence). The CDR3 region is CAWSAVGTGVGQPQHF. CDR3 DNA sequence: TGTGCCTGGAGTGCGGTGGGGACAGGGGTCGGTCAGCCCCAGCATTTT. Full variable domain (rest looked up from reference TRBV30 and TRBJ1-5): SQTIHQWPATLVQPVGSPLSLECTVEGTSNPNLYWYRQAAGRGLQLLFYSVGIGQISSEVPQNLSASRPQDRQFILSSKKLLLSDSGFYLCAWSAVGTGVGQPQHFGDGTRLSIL.

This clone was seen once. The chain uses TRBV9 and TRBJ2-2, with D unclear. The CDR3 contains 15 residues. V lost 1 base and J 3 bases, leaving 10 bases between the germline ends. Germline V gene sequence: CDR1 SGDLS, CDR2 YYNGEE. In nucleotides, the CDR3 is TGTGCCAGCAGCGTAAGACCGATTTACACCGGGGAGCTGTTTTTT. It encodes CASSVRPIYTGELFF.

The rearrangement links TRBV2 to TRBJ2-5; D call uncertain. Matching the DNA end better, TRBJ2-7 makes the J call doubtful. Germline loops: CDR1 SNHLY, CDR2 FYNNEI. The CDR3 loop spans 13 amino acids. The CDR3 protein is CASSEGPPGEQYF. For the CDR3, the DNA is TGTGCCAGCAGTGAAGGACCCCCGGGCGAGCAGTACTTC.

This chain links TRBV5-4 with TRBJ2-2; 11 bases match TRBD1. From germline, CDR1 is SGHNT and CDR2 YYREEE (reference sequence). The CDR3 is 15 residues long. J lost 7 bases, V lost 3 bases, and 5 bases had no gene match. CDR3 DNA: TGTGCCAGCAGCTCGGACAGGGGGCCAAGCGGGGAGCTGTTTTTT. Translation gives CASSSDRGPSGELFF.

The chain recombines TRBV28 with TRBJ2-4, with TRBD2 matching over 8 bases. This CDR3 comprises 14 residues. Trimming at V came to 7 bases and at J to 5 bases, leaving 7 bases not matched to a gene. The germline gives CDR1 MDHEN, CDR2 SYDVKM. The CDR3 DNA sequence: TGTGCCAGCACTCATAGCGGGACCGAAAACATTCAGTACTTC. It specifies CASTHSGTENIQYF.

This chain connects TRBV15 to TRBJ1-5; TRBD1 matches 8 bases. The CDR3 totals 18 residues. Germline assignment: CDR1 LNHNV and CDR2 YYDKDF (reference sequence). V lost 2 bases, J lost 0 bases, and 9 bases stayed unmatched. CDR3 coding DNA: TGTGCCACCAGCAGACGGACAGGGAGCCTCCATAGCAATCAGCCCCAGCATTTT. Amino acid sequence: CATSRRTGSLHSNQPQHF.